What follows describes a single T cell receptor (beta chain). Its recognized antigen is unknown. Per-base qualities were not stored, and no clone one base away is much larger. After DNA extraction (Qiagen), TCRbeta V-D-J rearrangements underwent bias-controlled amplification and then high-throughput sequencing (immunoSEQ; Adaptive Biotech). The paper's data handling went like this. The immunoSEQ Analyzer platform was used for sequence-level analysis of productive sequences. Clonality was calculated as 1 minus Pielou's evenness, so values run from 0 (highly polyclonal) up to 1 (monoclonal). The Morisita index, ranging from 0 (no similarity) to 1 (complete similarity), was used to quantify repertoire overlap between subsets. The immuneACCESS repertoire file appears here via TCRdb, limited to in-frame rearrangements. These files lack a portion of the clones; in checked studies, under half of the deficit traces to unresolved V genes, and the cause of the others is not known. D and trimming were read from the DNA, whereas the V and J calls and clone size are those reported in that table. For this sample there are nearly 2,000 clones; roughly 70% appear just once. The ten top clones hold approximately 13% of the sample.

Magnetically isolated CD3+ T cells were stimulated approximately 1.4 hours with PMA and ionomycin, then labeled by IL-17A and IFNgamma cytokine secretion assays. Synovial fluid effusions were aspirated from actively inflamed joints of psoriatic arthritis patients. For each patient, synovial fluid served as the source from which three memory CD8+ T cell populations were isolated by sorting: Tc1 cells (IL-17A-IFNgamma+), Tc17 cells (IL-17A+) and the bulk memory fraction, allowing their TCR repertoires to be compared. The Classification of Psoriatic Arthritis Study Group (CASPAR) criteria were met by the psoriatic arthritis patients. After counterstaining with viability dye plus anti-CD3, CD8, CD14 and CD4 antibodies, the cytokine-secreting cells were sorted on a BD FACSAria. In a few patients with psoriatic arthritis, sorted CD8+ T cell subsets from synovial fluid were put through TCRbeta sequencing. Synovial fluid mononuclear cells were isolated using Lymphoprep and were cryopreserved in liquid nitrogen prior to use. The medium used for cryopreservation had roughly 47% fetal calf serum and roughly 9.4% dimethyl sulfoxide.

From cysteine to phenylalanine, the CDR3 is 16 amino acids long. The entry retains the CDR3 DNA only, 48 bases that are in frame from base 1. Germline trimming amounts to 4 bases on V and 4 bases on J, with 7 as the count of junction bases outside the gene matches. From a lookup of the germline V gene, CDR1 and CDR2 are LGHNA and YSLEER. The data belong to a study of IL-17A CD8 T cells in psoriatic arthritis synovium. Context from the whole study: The study was designed to define the phenotype, molecular profile and function of synovial IL-17A+CD8+ T cells in the pathogenesis of psoriatic arthritis.

Broad study findings and their caveats: Only a few patients were included in the TCR sequencing, a limited sample size that the authors acknowledged. Some individual clones occupied over 4.5% of the repertoire, though most synovial CD8+ subsets remained polyclonal. Cells were obtained from synovial fluid rather than synovial tissue, because no psoriatic arthritis synovial tissue samples were available. In psoriatic arthritis, TCRbeta sequencing revealed that synovial Tc17 cells were polyclonal, with a median clonality of roughly 0.074. In a couple of patients, many Tc17 clones were found to be shared with the synovial Tc1 population, resulting in Morisita overlap indices above 0.8.

The sequencing sample was made of IL-17A+ (IFN-gamma+/-) memory CD8+ T cells from synovial fluid. The sample's cell subset or site, from its label and the paper: IL-17A+IFNgamma+/- memory CD8+ (Tc17) cells. The rearranged segments are TRBV4-3 and TRBJ2-1; 10 bases in the middle match TRBD2. This clonotype originated in a human donor with psoriatic arthritis. The CDR3 region has the sequence CASSPQTSGDYNEQFF. The DNA is as follows: TGCGCCAGCAGCCCTCAAACTAGCGGGGATTACAATGAGCAGTTCTTC.